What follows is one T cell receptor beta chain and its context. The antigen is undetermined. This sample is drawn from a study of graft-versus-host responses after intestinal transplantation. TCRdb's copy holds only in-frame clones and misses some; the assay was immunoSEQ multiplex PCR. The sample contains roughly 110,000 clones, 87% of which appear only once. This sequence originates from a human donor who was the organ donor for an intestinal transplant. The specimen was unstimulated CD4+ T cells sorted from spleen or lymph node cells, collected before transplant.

CDR3 residues: CASSVGLAGIQETQYF. CDR3 nucleotides: TGTGCCAGCAGCGTCGGCCTAGCGGGCATCCAAGAGACCCAGTACTTC. This sequence joins TRBV9 and TRBJ2-5; TRBD2 matches 8 bases. Germline CDR1 and CDR2: SGDLS and YYNGEE. This CDR3 is built from 16 residues. Trimming removed 2 bases from V and 1 base from J; junction bases left unmatched: 7.